The T cell receptor (beta chain) described here comes from a study of blood T cells in healthy people across ages. Study-level information: There was about one barcoded beta molecule captured by template switching per two T cells. Study observations and caveats: Older age went with lower TCR beta diversity per million T cells, in a roughly linear way.

In the case of this clonotype: What it binds is not known.

It was with a sample-barcoded 5' primer and a J-beta primer mix that a second PCR of about 7 to 12 cycles was run. TCRdb independently ran MiXCR on the 5' RACE reads; one entry per CDR3 protein. Among some 1.6 million distinct CDR3 sequences listed, about 31% were seen once. Germline-derived CDR1 and CDR2 are MNHEY and SMNVEV (reference sequence). The V and J ends lost 4 bases and 4 bases, in that order; junction bases with no gene match: 13. The CDR3 contains 18 residues. The V call is TRBV27, the J call TRBJ2-6; 7 nucleotides agree with TRBD1. The receptor comes from a woman aged 25 to 39 in good health. Sequencing was done on a sample of blood. CDR3 nucleotide sequence: TGTGCCAGCAGTTCAATCGGGACAGCCTTCTCCGGGGCCAACGTCCTGACTTTC. Translating it yields CASSSIGTAFSGANVLTF.